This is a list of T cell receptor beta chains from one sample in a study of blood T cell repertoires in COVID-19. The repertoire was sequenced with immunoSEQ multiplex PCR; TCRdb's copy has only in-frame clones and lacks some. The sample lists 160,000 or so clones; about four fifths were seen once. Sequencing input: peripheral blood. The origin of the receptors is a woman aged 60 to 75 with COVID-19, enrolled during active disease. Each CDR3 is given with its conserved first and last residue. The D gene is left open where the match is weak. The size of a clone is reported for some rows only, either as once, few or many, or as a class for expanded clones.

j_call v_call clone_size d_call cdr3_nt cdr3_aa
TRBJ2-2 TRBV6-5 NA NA TGTGCCAGCAGCGCGGGTACCGGGGAGCTGTTTTTT CASSAGTGELFF
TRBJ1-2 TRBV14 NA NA TGTGCCAGCAGCCAAGATGGGACACGGATGCGGGGCTACACCTTC CASSQDGTRMRGYTF
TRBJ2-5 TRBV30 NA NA TGTGCCTGGAGTCGTAGCGGCCTCCAAGAGACCCAGTACTTC CAWSRSGLQETQYF
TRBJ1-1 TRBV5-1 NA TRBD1 TGCGCCAGCAGCTTGGGACAGGGGGCTGTCACTGAAGCTTTCTTT CASSLGQGAVTEAFF
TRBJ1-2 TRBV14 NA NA TGTGCCAGCAGCCAAGATTGGGGCGACTATGGCTACACCTTC CASSQDWGDYGYTF
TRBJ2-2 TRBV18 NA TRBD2 TGTGCCAGCTCACCGTCGACTAGCGGGTGGAGCACCGGGGAGCTGTTTTTT CASSPSTSGWSTGELFF
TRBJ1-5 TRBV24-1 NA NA TGTGCCATCCCCCCAGGTCATTATAGCAATCAGCCCCAGCATTTT CAIPPGHYSNQPQHF
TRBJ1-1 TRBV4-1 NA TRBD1 TGCGCCAGCAGCCAGACAGGGCGGCCGAAGTCTGAAGCTTTCTTT CASSQTGRPKSEAFF
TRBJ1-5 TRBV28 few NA TGTGCCAGCAGTTTAACTGGCGGGGCGGCTCAGCCCCAGCATTTT CASSLTGGAAQPQHF
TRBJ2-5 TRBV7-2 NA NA TGTGCCAGCAGCTTAATGGCAGGCCAAGAGACCCAGTACTTC CASSLMAGQETQYF
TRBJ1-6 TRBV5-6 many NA TGTGCCAGCAGCTTGGCGCTTGGGGACAAGGCTTCTTCACCCCTCCACTTT CASSLALGDKASSPLHF
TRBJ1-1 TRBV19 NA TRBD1 TGTGCCAGTAGTCTCCAGCAGGGGGCAACTGAAGCTTTCTTT CASSLQQGATEAFF
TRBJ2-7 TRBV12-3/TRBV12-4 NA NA TGTGCCAGCAGTTTGGACTGGCGGGGGCAGTACTTC CASSLDWRGQYF
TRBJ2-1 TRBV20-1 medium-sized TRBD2 TGCAGTGCTAGTAGTAGCGGGCTTAAAAAAGAGCAGTTCTTC CSASSSGLKKEQFF
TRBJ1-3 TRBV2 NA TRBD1 TGTGCCAGCCCCGATGACAGGGAATCTGGAAACACCATATATTTT CASPDDRESGNTIYF
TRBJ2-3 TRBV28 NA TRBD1 TGTGCCAGCACGGACAGGTCTACGCAGTATTTT CASTDRSTQYF
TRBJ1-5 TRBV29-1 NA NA TGCAGCGTTGCCCAGGGAAGCAATCAGCCCCAGCATTTT CSVAQGSNQPQHF
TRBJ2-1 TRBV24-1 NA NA TGTGCCACCAGTGCTGGGGCAGAATACAATGAGCAGTTCTTC CATSAGAEYNEQFF
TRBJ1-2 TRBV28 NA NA TGTGCCAGCAGTTTATTTCGGGGGGCGAATGACTATGGCTACACCTTC CASSLFRGANDYGYTF
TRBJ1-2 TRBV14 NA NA TGTGCCAGCAGCCAAGTGGGGCCCTATGGCTACACCTTC CASSQVGPYGYTF
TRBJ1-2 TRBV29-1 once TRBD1 TGCAGCGCCCGCGGGGACAGGGCCTCTGATGGCTACACCTTC CSARGDRASDGYTF
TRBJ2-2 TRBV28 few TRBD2 TGTGCCAGCAGGACATTAGCGGGGGGCGCCGGGGAGCTGTTTTTT CASRTLAGGAGELFF
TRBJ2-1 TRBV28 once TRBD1 TGTGCCAGCAGGCTTGTCGCTATAAGGGACAGTGGGGGTGAGCAGTTCTTC CASRLVAIRDSGGEQFF
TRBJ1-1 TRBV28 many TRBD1 TGTGCCAGCAGCCCCCGGACAGGGGGACCACACCGTGAAGCTTTCTTT CASSPRTGGPHREAFF
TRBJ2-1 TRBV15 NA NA TGTGCCACCAGCAGGGAGGGAAGCTCCTACAATGAGCAGTTCTTC CATSREGSSYNEQFF
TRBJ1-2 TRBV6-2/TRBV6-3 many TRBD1 TGTGCCAGCAGCGTGACAGGGGGCGTTGGCTACACCTTC CASSVTGGVGYTF
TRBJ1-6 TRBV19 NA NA TGTGCCAGTAGTCCACAACAGAGCTCCTATAATTCACCCCTCCACTTT CASSPQQSSYNSPLHF
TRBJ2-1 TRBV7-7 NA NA TGTGCTAGCAGCTTAGCCCGCGGGTCCCACAATGAGCAGTTCTTC CASSLARGSHNEQFF
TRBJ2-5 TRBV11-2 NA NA TGTGCCAGCAGCTTAAATCGGCTAGCGAGTCGGAGTTGGGAGACCCAGTACTTC CASSLNRLASRSWETQYF
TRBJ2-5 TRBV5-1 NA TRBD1 TGCGCCAGCAGCTTGGGGACAGGGACGGAGACCCAGTACTTC CASSLGTGTETQYF
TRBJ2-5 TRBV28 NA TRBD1 TGTGCCAGCAGTTTGGCGTGGACAGGGGGCGGAGAGACCCAGTACTTC CASSLAWTGGGETQYF
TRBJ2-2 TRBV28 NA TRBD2 TGTGCCAGCAGTTTACCTAGCGGGAGTGTCTTTGGGGAGCTGTTTTTT CASSLPSGSVFGELFF
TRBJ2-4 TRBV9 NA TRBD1 TGTGCCAGCAGCGCCCTTCCGGGACAGGGGGCGTCGGGGACCAAAAACATTCAGTACTTC CASSALPGQGASGTKNIQYF
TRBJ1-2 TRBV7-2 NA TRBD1 TGTGCCAGCAGCTTACCGACAGGGGTGAGGGGCTACACCTTC CASSLPTGVRGYTF
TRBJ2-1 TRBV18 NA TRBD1 TGTGCCAGCTCACCTGCGACAGGGAATTACAATGAGCAGTTCTTC CASSPATGNYNEQFF
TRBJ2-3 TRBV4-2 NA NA TGTGCCAGCGCCCAAGACCAGGGGAACACAGATACGCAGTATTTT CASAQDQGNTDTQYF
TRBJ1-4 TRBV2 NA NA TGTGCCAGCAGTGACCGAGGTCGATCTAATGAAAAACTGTTTTTT CASSDRGRSNEKLFF
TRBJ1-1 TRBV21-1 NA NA TGTGCCAGCAGCAAAACTGACACCTTGAACACTGAAGCTTTCTTT CASSKTDTLNTEAFF
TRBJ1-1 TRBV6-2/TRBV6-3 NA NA TGTGCCAGCAGTTATGGTCCTCGGGGAGCGGACACTGAAGCTTTCTTT CASSYGPRGADTEAFF
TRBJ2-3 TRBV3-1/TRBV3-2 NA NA TGTGCCAGCAGCCAAGATCTAAGCGGTGGGGATACGCAGTATTTT CASSQDLSGGDTQYF
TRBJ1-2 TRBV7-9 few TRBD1 TGTGCCAGCAGCCCCGGGACAGGGGGCTATGGCTACACCTTC CASSPGTGGYGYTF